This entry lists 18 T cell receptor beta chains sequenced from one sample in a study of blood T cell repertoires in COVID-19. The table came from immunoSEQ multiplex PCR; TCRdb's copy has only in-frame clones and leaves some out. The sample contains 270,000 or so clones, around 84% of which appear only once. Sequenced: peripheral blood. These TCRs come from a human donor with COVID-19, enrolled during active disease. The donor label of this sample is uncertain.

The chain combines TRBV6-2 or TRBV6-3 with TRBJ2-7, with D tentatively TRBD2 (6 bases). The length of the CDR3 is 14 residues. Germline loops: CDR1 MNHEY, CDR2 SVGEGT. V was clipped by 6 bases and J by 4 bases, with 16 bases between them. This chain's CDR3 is CASSEAGPAYEQYF. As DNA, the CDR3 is TGTGCCAGCAGCGAGGCGGGGCCTGCATACGAGCAGTACTTC.

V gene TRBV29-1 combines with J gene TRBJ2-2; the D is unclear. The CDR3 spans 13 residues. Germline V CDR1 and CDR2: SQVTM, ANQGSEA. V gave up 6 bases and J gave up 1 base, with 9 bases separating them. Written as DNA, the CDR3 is TGCAGCGTAACAACACGGAACACCGGGGAGCTGTTTTTT. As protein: CSVTTRNTGELFF.

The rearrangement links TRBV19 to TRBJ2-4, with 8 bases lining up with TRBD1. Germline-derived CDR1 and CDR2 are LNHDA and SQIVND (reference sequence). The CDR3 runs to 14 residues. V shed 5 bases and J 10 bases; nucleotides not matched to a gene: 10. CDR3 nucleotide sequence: TGTGCCAGTAGTCAGACAGGGGACGCGCAAATTCAGTACTTC. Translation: CASSQTGDAQIQYF.

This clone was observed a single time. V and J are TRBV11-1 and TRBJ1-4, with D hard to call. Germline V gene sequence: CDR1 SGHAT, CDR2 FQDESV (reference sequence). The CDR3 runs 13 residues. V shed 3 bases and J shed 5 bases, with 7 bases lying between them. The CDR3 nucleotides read TGTGCCAGCAGCTTGCCCGGGAATGAAAAACTGTTTTTT. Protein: CASSLPGNEKLFF.

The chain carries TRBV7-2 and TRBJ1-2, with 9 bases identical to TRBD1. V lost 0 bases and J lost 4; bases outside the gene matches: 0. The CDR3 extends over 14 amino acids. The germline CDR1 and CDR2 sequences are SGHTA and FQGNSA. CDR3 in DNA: TGTGCCAGCAGCTTAGCGGGACAGGGCTATGGCTACACCTTC. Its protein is CASSLAGQGYGYTF.

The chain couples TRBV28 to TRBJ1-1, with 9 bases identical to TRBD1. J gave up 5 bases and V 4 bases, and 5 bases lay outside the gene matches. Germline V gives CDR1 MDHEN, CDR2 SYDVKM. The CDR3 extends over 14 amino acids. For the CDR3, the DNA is TGTGCCAGCAGTTGGGGACAGGGCGGGACTGAAGCTTTCTTT. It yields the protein CASSWGQGGTEAFF. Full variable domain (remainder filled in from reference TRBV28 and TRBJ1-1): DVKVTQSSRYLVKRTGEKVFLECVQDMDHENMFWYRQDPGLGLRLIYFSYDVKMKEKGDIPEGYSVSREKKERFSLILESASTNQTSMYLCASSWGQGGTEAFFGQGTRLTVV.

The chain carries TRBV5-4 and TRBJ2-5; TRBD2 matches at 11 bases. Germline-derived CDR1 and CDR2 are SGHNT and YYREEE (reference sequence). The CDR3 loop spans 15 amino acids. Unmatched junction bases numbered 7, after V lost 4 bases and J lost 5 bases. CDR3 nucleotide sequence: TGTGCCAGCAGCCTTATAGCGGGAGGGCCGGAGACCCAGTACTTC. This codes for CASSLIAGGPETQYF.

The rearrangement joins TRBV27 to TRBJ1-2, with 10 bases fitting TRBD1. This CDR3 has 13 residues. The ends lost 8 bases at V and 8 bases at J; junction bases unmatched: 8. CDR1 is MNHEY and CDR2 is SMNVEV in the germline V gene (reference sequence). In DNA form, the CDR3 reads TGTGCCAGCGGGGACAGGGGAGCAGAGGGCTACACCTTC. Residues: CASGDRGAEGYTF.

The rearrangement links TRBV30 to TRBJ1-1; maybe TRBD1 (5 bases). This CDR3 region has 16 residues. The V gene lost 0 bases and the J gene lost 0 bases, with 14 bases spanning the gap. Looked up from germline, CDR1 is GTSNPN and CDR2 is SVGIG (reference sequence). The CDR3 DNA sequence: TGTGCCTGGAGTGTACTCGACACGACAGTGAACACTGAAGCTTTCTTT. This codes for CAWSVLDTTVNTEAFF.

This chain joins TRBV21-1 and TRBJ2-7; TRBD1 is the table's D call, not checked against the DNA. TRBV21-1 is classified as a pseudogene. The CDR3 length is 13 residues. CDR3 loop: CASSTLTGSEQYF. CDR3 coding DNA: TGTGCCAGCAGCACCCTGACAGGTTCCGAGCAGTACTTC.

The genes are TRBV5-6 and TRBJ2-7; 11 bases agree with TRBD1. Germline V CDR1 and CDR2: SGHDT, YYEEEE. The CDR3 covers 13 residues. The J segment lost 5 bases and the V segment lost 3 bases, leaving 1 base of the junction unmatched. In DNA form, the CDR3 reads TGTGCCAGCAGCTGGACAGGGGGCCACGAGCAGTACTTC. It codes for CASSWTGGHEQYF.

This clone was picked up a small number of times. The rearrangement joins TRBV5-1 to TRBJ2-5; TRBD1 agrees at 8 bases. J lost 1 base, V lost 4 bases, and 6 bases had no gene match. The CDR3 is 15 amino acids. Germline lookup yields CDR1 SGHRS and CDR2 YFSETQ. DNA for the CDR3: TGCGCCAGCAGCCCGCATACAGGGGGCCAAGAGACCCAGTACTTC. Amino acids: CASSPHTGGQETQYF.

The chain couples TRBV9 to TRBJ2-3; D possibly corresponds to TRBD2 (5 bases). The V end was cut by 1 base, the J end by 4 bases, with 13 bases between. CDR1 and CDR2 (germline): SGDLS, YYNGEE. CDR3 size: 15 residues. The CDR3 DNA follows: TGTGCCAGCAGCGTACTGAGCGGAGCCGCAGATACGCAGTATTTT. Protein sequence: CASSVLSGAADTQYF. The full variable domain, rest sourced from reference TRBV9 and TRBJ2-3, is DSGVTQTPKHLITATGQRVTLRCSPRSGDLSVYWYQQSLDQGLQFLIQYYNGEERAKGNILERFSAQQFPDLHSELNLSSLELGDSALYFCASSVLSGAADTQYFGPGTRLTVL.

CDR3 protein: CASSLRSGPNEQFF. The CDR3 DNA reads as TGTGCCAGCAGCTTAAGGAGCGGGCCCAATGAGCAGTTCTTC. The chain has TRBV7-3 and TRBJ2-1, with D maybe TRBD2 (6 bases). V lost 1 base, J lost 6 bases, and 10 bases lay in between. Germline lookup yields CDR1 SGHTA and CDR2 FQGTGA. CDR3 length: 14 amino acids. Supplemented by reference TRBV7-3 and TRBJ2-1, the full variable domain reads GAGVSQTPSNKVTEKGKYVELRCDPISGHTALYWYRQSLGQGPEFLIYFQGTGAADDSGLPNDRFFAVRPEGSVSTLKIQRTERGDSAVYLCASSLRSGPNEQFFGPGTRLTVL.

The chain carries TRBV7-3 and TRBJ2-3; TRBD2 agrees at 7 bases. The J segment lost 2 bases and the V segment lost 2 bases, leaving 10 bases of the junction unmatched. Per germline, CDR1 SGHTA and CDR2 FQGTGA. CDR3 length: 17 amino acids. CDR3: CASSLGAGSPYTDTQYF. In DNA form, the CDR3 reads TGTGCCAGCAGCTTAGGAGCGGGATCGCCATACACAGATACGCAGTATTTT.

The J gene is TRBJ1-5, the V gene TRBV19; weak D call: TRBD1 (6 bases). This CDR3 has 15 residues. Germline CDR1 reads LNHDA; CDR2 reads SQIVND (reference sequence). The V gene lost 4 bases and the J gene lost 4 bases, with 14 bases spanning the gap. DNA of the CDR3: TGTGCCAGTAGTACCACTCAACAGGGAAATCAGCCCCAGCATTTT. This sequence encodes CASSTTQQGNQPQHF.

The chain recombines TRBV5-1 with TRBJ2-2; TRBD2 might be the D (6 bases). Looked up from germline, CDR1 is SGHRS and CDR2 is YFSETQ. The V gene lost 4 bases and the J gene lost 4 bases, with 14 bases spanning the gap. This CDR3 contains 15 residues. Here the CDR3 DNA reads TGCGCCAGCAGCCCGGGGCTGGGGGGCACCGGGGAGCTGTTTTTT. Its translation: CASSPGLGGTGELFF.

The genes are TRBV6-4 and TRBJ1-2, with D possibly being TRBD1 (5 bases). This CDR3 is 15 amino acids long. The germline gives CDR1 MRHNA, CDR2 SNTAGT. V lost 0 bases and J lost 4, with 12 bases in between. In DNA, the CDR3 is TGTGCCAGCAGTGACTCGGGGGAGGTCCCCTATGGCTACACCTTC. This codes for CASSDSGEVPYGYTF.